This TCR beta chain was obtained from a study of graft-versus-host responses after intestinal transplantation. General study results and limits: The highest levels of circulating GvH clones went along with early declines in HvG clones after transplant.

Only in-frame clones appear in the TCRdb table, and some are missing; sequencing was by immunoSEQ multiplex PCR. This table has about 88,000 clones, about 94% appearing once. Germline-derived CDR1 and CDR2 are GTSNPN and SVGIG (reference sequence). CDR3 length: 13 residues. Trimming pared 5 bases from V and 6 bases from J, leaving 14 bases between. Turning to this clone: Its antigen is still unknown.

The genes are TRBV30 and TRBJ1-5; D possibly corresponds to TRBD1 (5 bases). The source of this sequence is a human donor who was the organ donor for an intestinal transplant. This material consisted of unstimulated CD4+ T cells sorted from spleen or lymph node cells, taken before transplant. CDR3 region: CAWGEGPAQPQHF. The DNA for the CDR3 is TGTGCCTGGGGGGAGGGGCCCGCTCAGCCCCAGCATTTT.